Presented here are 26 T cell receptor beta chains from one specimen sequenced in a study of blood T cell repertoires in COVID-19. TCRdb's copy holds only in-frame clones and misses some; the assay was immunoSEQ multiplex PCR. The sample includes about 190,000 clones, approximately 85% of them seen just once. Sequenced input: PBMCs or T cells enriched from blood (not recorded which). Receptors originate from a man aged 40-49 years with acute COVID-19.

The genes are TRBV4-1 and TRBJ2-2; maybe TRBD2 (6 bases). The CDR3 covers 17 residues. Germline V lookup: CDR1 MGHRA, CDR2 YSYEKL. Between the trimmed V and J ends, which lost 8 bases and 2 bases, there was a span of 21 bases. This CDR3 reads CASSPGVLAANTGELFF. CDR3 sequence (DNA): TGCGCCAGCTCGCCTGGTGTGTTAGCGGCAAACACCGGGGAGCTGTTTTTT.

The chain recombines TRBV25-1 with TRBJ1-4, with no clear D. This CDR3 has 12 amino acids. Germline lookup yields CDR1 MGHDK and CDR2 SYGVNS. Trimming stripped 5 bases from V and 8 bases from J, with 9 bases between. CDR3 nucleotides: TGTGCCAGCAGTCCTCGCGGAGAAAAACTGTTTTTT. Translation gives CASSPRGEKLFF.

The V call is TRBV27, the J call TRBJ1-5; 7 bases are shared with TRBD1. The CDR3 runs to 14 residues. Germline V gene data show CDR1 as MNHEY and CDR2 as SMNVEV (reference sequence). Trimming at V came to 0 bases and at J to 6 bases, leaving 2 bases not matched to a gene. CDR3 protein: CASSLSTGTQPQHF. In DNA form, the CDR3 reads TGTGCCAGCAGTTTATCGACAGGGACTCAGCCCCAGCATTTT.

V and J are TRBV5-1 and TRBJ1-3; tentatively, D is TRBD1 (5 bases). The germline V and J ends were trimmed by 0 bases and 4 bases, with 8 bases remaining between them. The CDR3 is made up of 14 amino acids. Germline V gene sequence: CDR1 SGHRS, CDR2 YFSETQ. CDR3 sequence reads: CASSLVGQGNTIYF. The CDR3 coding sequence is TGCGCCAGCAGCTTGGTGGGGCAAGGAAACACCATATATTTT.

The chain has TRBV4-1 and TRBJ1-2; 8 nucleotides line up with TRBD1. This CDR3 contains 16 residues. V was pared by 3 bases and J by 2 bases, with 8 bases of the junction left unmatched. Germline V gene data show CDR1 as MGHRA and CDR2 as YSYEKL. CDR3 in DNA: TGCGCCAGCAGCCATGGACAGGGCCGGGAAAACTATGGCTACACCTTC. The encoded protein is CASSHGQGRENYGYTF.

The chain combines TRBV9 with TRBJ2-3; 10 bases map to TRBD1. The ends lost 2 bases at V and 1 base at J; junction bases unmatched: 4. CDR1 and CDR2 (germline): SGDLS, YYNGEE. The CDR3 is made up of 16 amino acids. CDR3 coding DNA: TGTGCCAGCAGCGTCACCGGGACAGGGGGCACAGATACGCAGTATTTT. Its translation is CASSVTGTGGTDTQYF.

This rearrangement joins TRBV30 to TRBJ1-3; D is perhaps TRBD1 (6 bases). V dropped 7 bases and J dropped 2 bases, with 9 bases sitting between them. Germline V gene data show CDR1 as GTSNPN and CDR2 as SVGIG (reference sequence). This CDR3 comprises 12 residues. The CDR3 region has the DNA TGTGCCTTCTCAGGGGCTGGAAACACCATATATTTT. This codes for CAFSGAGNTIYF.

J is TRBJ2-7 and V is TRBV28, with 8 bases aligning to TRBD1. The CDR3 has 14 residues. Losses at the gene ends were 2 bases for V and 5 bases for J; bases not matched to a gene: 5. Per the germline V gene, CDR1 is MDHEN and CDR2 is SYDVKM. The CDR3 sequence is CASSLRQGRHEQYF. As DNA, the CDR3 is TGTGCCAGCAGTTTAAGACAGGGGCGACACGAGCAGTACTTC. Full variable domain (missing parts from reference TRBV28 and TRBJ2-7): DVKVTQSSRYLVKRTGEKVFLECVQDMDHENMFWYRQDPGLGLRLIYFSYDVKMKEKGDIPEGYSVSREKKERFSLILESASTNQTSMYLCASSLRQGRHEQYFGPGTRLTVT.

The genes are TRBV30 and TRBJ1-6, with D possibly TRBD1 on 5 matching bases. CDR1 is GTSNPN, CDR2 SVGIG, per germline (reference sequence). The CDR3 totals 16 residues. The germline V and J ends were trimmed by 3 bases and 5 bases, with 17 bases remaining between them. CDR3 region: CAWSRQGAADNSPLHF. In DNA form, the CDR3 reads TGTGCCTGGAGCCGCCAGGGCGCAGCCGATAATTCACCCCTCCACTTT.

The chain is built from TRBV7-9 and TRBJ2-5; TRBD2 agrees at 9 bases. The CDR3 covers 14 residues. CDR1 and CDR2 from the germline V gene are SEHNR and FQNEAQ (reference sequence). Trimming took 6 bases from V and 5 from J; bases not matched to a gene: 7. DNA of the CDR3: TGTGCCAGCAGTCCATCTAGCGGGACGGAGACCCAGTACTTC. It translates to CASSPSSGTETQYF.

The V call is TRBV27, the J call TRBJ2-1; 7 bases agree with TRBD2. The junction had 6 bases not matched to a gene; V was cut back by 1 base and J by 0 bases. This CDR3 has 17 amino acids. In germline, CDR1 is MNHEY, CDR2 SMNVEV (reference sequence). The DNA for the CDR3 is TGTGCCAGCAGTTTATTAACTAGCGCGCACTCCTACAATGAGCAGTTCTTC. It codes for CASSLLTSAHSYNEQFF.

This clone has a handful of counts. The chain is built from TRBV15 and TRBJ2-7; TRBD2 aligns across 11 bases. Unmatched junction bases numbered 3, after V lost 1 base and J lost 7 bases. Germline values: CDR1 LNHNV, CDR2 YYDKDF (reference sequence). The CDR3 has 14 amino acids. In DNA, the CDR3 is TGTGCCACCAGCAGAGGGCTAGCGGGGGGAGAGCAGTACTTC. Its translation: CATSRGLAGGEQYF.

This chain joins TRBV29-1 and TRBJ2-7; a possible D gene is TRBD2 (6 bases). Per the germline V gene, CDR1 is SQVTM and CDR2 is ANQGSEA. This CDR3 contains 14 residues. Trimming left V 6 bases short and J 2 bases short, with 17 bases between. This CDR3 is CSVPAGGIPYEQYF. In DNA form, the CDR3 reads TGCAGCGTCCCAGCAGGAGGGATTCCCTACGAGCAGTACTTC.

The chain combines TRBV3-1 (or the pseudogene TRBV3-2) with TRBJ2-1, with 10 positions matching TRBD2. CDR1 LGHDT and CDR2 YNNKEL come from the germline V gene (reference sequence). The V gene end was trimmed by 8 bases and the J gene end by 6 bases; junction bases not matched to a gene: 13. The CDR3 extends over 16 amino acids. CDR3 DNA: TGTGCCAGCGGTGGTAGCGGGGGGCCAGGAGCCAATGAGCAGTTCTTC. It codes for CASGGSGGPGANEQFF.

V usage is TRBV4-1 and J usage is TRBJ1-4; D unclear. Germline CDR1 and CDR2: MGHRA and YSYEKL. The V and J ends lost 1 base and 3 bases respectively, with 12 bases between them. This CDR3 is built from 16 residues. CDR3 region: CASSQVGLQSNEKLFF. CDR3 sequence (DNA): TGCGCCAGCAGCCAAGTAGGTTTACAGTCTAATGAAAAACTGTTTTTT.

The chain couples TRBV5-4 to TRBJ1-4, with D possibly being TRBD1 (6 bases). Germline V CDR1 and CDR2: SGHNT, YYREEE (reference sequence). V was clipped by 3 bases and J by 0 bases, with 15 bases between them. The CDR3 totals 17 residues. In DNA, the CDR3 is TGTGCCAGCAGCTCAACCGGGACACATGCAACTAATGAAAAACTGTTTTTT. Its protein is CASSSTGTHATNEKLFF.

The chain has TRBV7-6 and TRBJ1-3, with TRBD1 as a possible D gene (5 bases). This CDR3 has 16 amino acids. Germline V gives CDR1 SGHVS, CDR2 FNYEAQ. Between the trimmed V and J ends, which lost 5 bases and 0 bases, there was a span of 14 bases. The CDR3 DNA sequence: TGTGCCAGCAGCCCGGGTCCAGGGTACTCTGGAAACACCATATATTTT. This sequence encodes CASSPGPGYSGNTIYF.

This chain uses TRBV15 with TRBJ1-6, with D possibly TRBD1 on 6 matching bases. The germline V gene encodes CDR1 LNHNV and CDR2 YYDKDF (reference sequence). This CDR3 is 16 amino acids long. The V end was cut by 5 bases, the J end by 0 bases, with 11 bases between. CDR3 loop: CATSGEDSSYNSPLHF. In nucleotides, the CDR3 is TGTGCCACCAGCGGTGAGGACAGCTCCTATAATTCACCCCTCCACTTT.

The chain carries TRBV7-9 and TRBJ2-7; no firm D call. The CDR3 extends over 13 amino acids. V was clipped by 5 bases and J by 3 bases, with 11 bases between them. CDR1 SEHNR and CDR2 FQNEAQ come from the germline V gene (reference sequence). The CDR3 reads CASSATENYEQYF. The DNA of the CDR3 is TGTGCCAGCAGCGCCACAGAGAACTACGAGCAGTACTTC.

This clone was observed many times. This specimen includes other DNA sequences encoding the same CDR3. The rearrangement links TRBV11-2 to TRBJ1-6, with D uncertain. The V end lost 5 bases, the J end lost 0 bases, and 8 bases lay between the germline ends. Germline V gene sequence: CDR1 SGHAT, CDR2 FQNNGV. This CDR3 is built from 15 residues. The CDR3 here is CASSLKSSYNSPLHF. The CDR3 DNA sequence: TGTGCCAGCAGCCTAAAGAGCTCCTATAATTCACCCCTCCACTTT.

The chain is built from TRBV7-2 and TRBJ2-3, with D possibly matching TRBD2 (7 bases). Germline V gene lookup returns CDR1 SGHTA and CDR2 FQGNSA. The CDR3 runs 16 residues. With 3 bases removed from V and 4 bases from J, the gap between germline ends came to 17 bases. The CDR3 here is CASSFRLVGGADTQYF. In DNA, the CDR3 is TGTGCCAGCAGCTTTAGGCTGGTAGGGGGGGCAGATACGCAGTATTTT.

The chain recombines TRBV27 with TRBJ2-7, with a tentative D call TRBD1 (6 bases). V lost 6 bases and J lost 4, with 13 bases in between. This CDR3 is built from 13 residues. The germline gives CDR1 MNHEY, CDR2 SMNVEV (reference sequence). CDR3 amino acids: CASRRQGSYEQYF. The DNA of the CDR3 is TGTGCCAGCAGGAGGCAGGGGAGTTACGAGCAGTACTTC.

The rearrangement uses TRBV30 and TRBJ1-3; TRBD1 matches at 7 bases. CDR1 GTSNPN and CDR2 SVGIG come from the germline V gene (reference sequence). The CDR3 length is 15 residues. The V segment lost 3 bases and the J segment 4 bases; nucleotides outside the gene matches: 9. CDR3 in amino acids: CAWSFTGTVGNTIYF. DNA for the CDR3: TGTGCCTGGAGCTTCACCGGGACAGTCGGAAACACCATATATTTT.

This clone was observed a single time. Here the CDR3 DNA reads TGCGCCAGCAGCTTGGCCCCGTCGGTAGCCAAAAACATTCAGTACTTC. Translated: CASSLAPSVAKNIQYF. V is TRBV5-1 and J is TRBJ2-4, with D unresolved. The ends were cut back, 0 bases at V and 0 bases at J, with 10 bases in the middle. Germline assignment: CDR1 SGHRS and CDR2 YFSETQ. The CDR3 is 16 amino acids.

V gene TRBV14 combines with J gene TRBJ1-2, with 11 bases fitting TRBD1. This CDR3 spans 14 amino acids. Looked up from germline, CDR1 is SGHDN and CDR2 is FVKESK. V shed 5 bases and J 8 bases; nucleotides not matched to a gene: 7. CDR3 bases: TGTGCCAGCAGCACTACGGGACAGGGGGACGGCTACACCTTC. Translation: CASSTTGQGDGYTF.

There are a few counts of this clone. Other DNA sequences from this sample encode an identical CDR3 as well. The chain is built from TRBV27 and TRBJ2-3; D is possibly TRBD1 (6 bases). The CDR3 loop spans 14 amino acids. The V end lost 6 bases, the J end lost 3 bases, and 13 bases lay between the germline ends. From germline, CDR1 is MNHEY and CDR2 SMNVEV (reference sequence). CDR3 sequence reads: CASRRTGWTDTQYF. The CDR3 nucleotides read TGTGCCAGCAGGCGAACAGGGTGGACAGATACGCAGTATTTT.